One sample yielded the 21 T cell receptor beta chains listed below, sequenced in a study of Ad26.COV2.S vaccination and SARS-CoV-2 variants. TCRdb's copy holds only in-frame clones and misses some; the assay was immunoSEQ multiplex PCR. The sample lists around 94,000 clones, 80% occurring once. The material was peripheral blood, obtained after recovery from COVID-19. The receptors originated from a human donor who had recovered from COVID-19.

The chain recombines TRBV4-1 with TRBJ1-2, with D perhaps matching TRBD1 (5 bases). CDR1 is MGHRA and CDR2 is YSYEKL in the germline V gene. The CDR3 sequence is 14 residues long. V lost 2 bases, J lost 5 bases, and 12 bases lay in between. The chain's CDR3 is CASSQPRVVYGYTF. DNA for the CDR3: TGCGCCAGCAGCCAACCCAGGGTGGTGTATGGCTACACCTTC.

V is TRBV28 and J is TRBJ2-1; perhaps TRBD1 as D (6 bases). The V gene lost 8 bases and the J gene lost 6 bases, with 11 bases spanning the gap. There are 12 residues in the CDR3. Looked up from germline, CDR1 is MDHEN and CDR2 is SYDVKM. CDR3 in DNA: TGTGCCAGCTGCGGACAGTTCAATGAGCAGTTCTTC. It translates to CASCGQFNEQFF.

This clone was seen once. V gene TRBV7-2 combines with J gene TRBJ2-7, with 10 positions matching TRBD1. The length of the CDR3 is 15 residues. CDR1 and CDR2 (germline): SGHTA, FQGNSA. V shed 5 bases and J 2 bases; nucleotides not matched to a gene: 6. CDR3 residues: CASSTRGTGAYEQYF. In DNA form, the CDR3 reads TGTGCCAGCAGCACACGGGGGACAGGGGCCTACGAGCAGTACTTC.

The chain couples TRBV28 to TRBJ1-1; D is unclear. The CDR3 spans 14 residues. Germline V lookup: CDR1 MDHEN, CDR2 SYDVKM. V shed 2 bases and J shed 2 bases, with 9 bases lying between them. The CDR3 loop reads CASSLGTHNTEAFF. The CDR3 coding sequence is TGTGCCAGCAGTTTAGGTACACACAACACTGAAGCTTTCTTT.

The V call is TRBV6-2 or TRBV6-3, the J call TRBJ2-5; 14 bases line up with TRBD2. This CDR3 region has 15 residues. V gave up 6 bases and J gave up 7 bases; unmatched junction bases: 7. The germline V gene encodes CDR1 MNHEY and CDR2 SVGEGT. The CDR3 here is CASSSGTSGGGTQYF. CDR3 DNA sequence: TGTGCCAGCAGCTCCGGGACTAGCGGGGGAGGGACCCAGTACTTC.

The rearrangement uses TRBV5-4 and TRBJ1-6, with a possible D match to TRBD1 (5 bases). The CDR3 runs to 15 residues. Trimming stripped 0 bases from V and 3 bases from J, with 7 bases between. CDR1 is SGHNT and CDR2 is YYREEE in the germline V gene (reference sequence). The CDR3 DNA reads as TGTGCCAGCAGCTTGGGGGGGATCTATAATTCACCCCTCCACTTT. Translated, it gives CASSLGGIYNSPLHF. The full variable domain, rest sourced from reference TRBV5-4 and TRBJ1-6, is ETGVTQSPTHLIKTRGQQVTLRCSSQSGHNTVSWYQQALGQGPQFIFQYYREEENGRGNFPPRFSGLQFPNYSSELNVNALELDDSALYLCASSLGGIYNSPLHFGNGTRLTVT.

The CDR3 reads CASRSSGANVLTF. CDR3 bases: TGTGCCAGCAGAAGCTCTGGGGCCAACGTCCTGACTTTC. The chain employs TRBV28 and TRBJ2-6; D is unclear. V lost 6 bases to trimming and J lost 0 bases, with 3 bases between them. Germline CDR1 and CDR2: MDHEN and SYDVKM. The CDR3 covers 13 residues. The variable domain in full, with the rest retrieved from reference TRBV28 and TRBJ2-6, is DVKVTQSSRYLVKRTGEKVFLECVQDMDHENMFWYRQDPGLGLRLIYFSYDVKMKEKGDIPEGYSVSREKKERFSLILESASTNQTSMYLCASRSSGANVLTFGAGSRLTVL.

This chain links TRBV27 with TRBJ1-5; D ambiguous. The germline V gene encodes CDR1 MNHEY and CDR2 SMNVEV (reference sequence). The CDR3 length is 13 residues. V was trimmed by 2 bases and J by 5 bases, leaving 7 bases between them. CDR3 protein: CASSLQGYQPQHF. CDR3 in DNA: TGTGCCAGCAGTTTACAAGGCTATCAGCCCCAGCATTTT.

The J gene is TRBJ2-5, the V gene TRBV20-1; 7 bases match TRBD2. Germline lookup yields CDR1 DFQATT and CDR2 SNEGSKA (reference sequence). Trimming took 3 bases from V and 0 from J; bases not matched to a gene: 4. The CDR3 extends over 14 amino acids. CDR3 sequence reads: CSASPAGNQETQYF. DNA for the CDR3: TGCAGTGCTAGTCCAGCGGGGAACCAAGAGACCCAGTACTTC.

This chain connects TRBV9 to TRBJ2-3; D is uncertain. The germline CDR1 and CDR2 sequences are SGDLS and YYNGEE. The CDR3 has 14 amino acids. V gave up 0 bases and J gave up 5 bases, with 10 bases separating them. DNA for the CDR3: TGTGCCAGCAGCGTAGCGCAGCTGGAAGATACGCAGTATTTT. The encoded protein is CASSVAQLEDTQYF.

The J gene is TRBJ2-7, the V gene TRBV30, with D unclear. V dropped 1 base and J dropped 2 bases, with 21 bases sitting between them. Germline V gives CDR1 GTSNPN, CDR2 SVGIG (reference sequence). The CDR3 loop spans 17 amino acids. DNA for the CDR3: TGTGCCTGGAGTGCTGGCCAGGTTGTTATGAGCCCCTACGAGCAGTACTTC. This gives the protein CAWSAGQVVMSPYEQYF.

This clone was counted a single time. The gene calls are TRBV19 and TRBJ2-5; the match to TRBD1 covers 8 bases. Trimming cost V 1 base and J 7 bases; bases outside gene matches: 8. Germline V gene lookup returns CDR1 LNHDA and CDR2 SQIVND (reference sequence). The CDR3 totals 15 residues. The CDR3 nucleotides read TGTGCCAGTAGTATAGGGGGGACAGGAGAACTGACCCAGTACTTC. It specifies CASSIGGTGELTQYF.

This chain connects TRBV19 to TRBJ2-1; D remains ambiguous. CDR1 and CDR2 (germline): LNHDA, SQIVND (reference sequence). The germline V and J ends were trimmed by 5 bases and 4 bases, with 15 bases remaining between them. The CDR3 has 15 residues. The CDR3 bases are TGTGCCAGTAGTTTCCGGGCCCAAGATTACAATGAGCAGTTCTTC. Encoded protein: CASSFRAQDYNEQFF.

The V call is TRBV4-2, the J call TRBJ1-2; 7 positions agree with TRBD1. The CDR3 is made up of 15 amino acids. Germline V gene lookup returns CDR1 LGHNA and CDR2 YNFKEQ. V lost 0 bases and J lost 6; bases outside the gene matches: 7. The CDR3 region is CASSQDLIQGDGYTF. CDR3 in DNA: TGTGCCAGCAGCCAAGATCTGATCCAGGGGGATGGCTACACCTTC.

This chain uses TRBV27 with TRBJ2-5; no clear D gene. V lost 8 bases and J lost 6, with 10 bases in between. Per germline, CDR1 MNHEY and CDR2 SMNVEV (reference sequence). The length of the CDR3 is 11 residues. The CDR3 reads CASGAWQTQYF. DNA of the CDR3: TGTGCCAGCGGTGCTTGGCAGACCCAGTACTTC.

V gene TRBV6-6 combines with J gene TRBJ1-1; TRBD1 agrees at 9 bases. J gave up 6 bases and V 6 bases, and 11 bases lay outside the gene matches. CDR1 is MNHNY and CDR2 is SVGAGI in the germline V gene (reference sequence). The CDR3 is 15 amino acids. CDR3 in amino acids: CASSSHPGQGSEAFF. DNA for the CDR3: TGTGCCAGCAGCAGTCATCCGGGACAGGGCTCTGAAGCTTTCTTT.

This sequence joins TRBV20-1 and TRBJ2-1; D uncertain. The CDR3 spans 11 residues. Trimming pared 5 bases from V and 8 bases from J, leaving 10 bases between. The germline V gene encodes CDR1 DFQATT and CDR2 SNEGSKA (reference sequence). CDR3: CSAADGYEQFF. The CDR3 DNA reads TGCAGTGCTGCGGACGGATATGAGCAGTTCTTC.

This chain uses TRBV19 with TRBJ2-7; 7 nucleotides align to TRBD1. V lost 0 bases to trimming and J lost 2 bases; unmatched junction nucleotides: 4. The germline V gene has CDR1 LNHDA and CDR2 SQIVND (reference sequence). This CDR3 comprises 15 residues. CDR3 DNA sequence: TGTGCCAGTAGTATAGATACAGGGGCCCCCTACGAGCAGTACTTC. It specifies CASSIDTGAPYEQYF.

The chain uses TRBV30 and TRBJ1-1; weak D call: TRBD1 (5 bases). This CDR3 has 13 amino acids. The germline CDR1 and CDR2 sequences are GTSNPN and SVGIG (reference sequence). Trimming stripped 4 bases from V and 1 base from J, with 10 bases between. CDR3 in amino acids: CAWNRKTNTEAFF. For the CDR3, the DNA is TGTGCCTGGAACAGGAAAACGAACACTGAAGCTTTCTTT.

The V and J genes are TRBV6-5 and TRBJ2-3; perhaps TRBD2 as D (5 bases). Germline V CDR1 and CDR2: MNHEY, SVGAGI. The V gene lost 6 bases and the J gene lost 6 bases, with 7 bases spanning the gap. CDR3 length: 11 amino acids. The CDR3 region has the DNA TGTGCCAGCAGGGACTCTGATACGCAGTATTTT. Protein: CASRDSDTQYF.

This clone has only a few counts. This chain connects TRBV5-6 to TRBJ1-1; no clear D gene. The CDR3 is 13 residues long. V gave up 0 bases and J gave up 4 bases, with 7 bases separating them. CDR1 and CDR2 (germline): SGHDT, YYEEEE. In nucleotides, the CDR3 is TGTGCCAGCAGCTTGGGATTCGGCACTGAAGCTTTCTTT. This sequence encodes CASSLGFGTEAFF.